Presented here are 23 T cell receptor beta chains from one specimen sequenced in a study of regulatory T cells in long-lasting Graves disease. Both iRepertoire HTBI primers and Arm-PCR of CDR3 regions were used to build the TCR beta libraries. TCRdb reprocessed the multiplex PCR reads via MiXCR and lists one record per CDR3 protein. The table has some 220,000 distinct CDR3 sequences, 15% to 20% seen once. Time point specified: newly diagnosed GD, antithyroid drugs for less than 3 months. RNA extracted from PBMCs served as the sequencing template. A further study also used this sample, focusing on T cells in Graves' hyperthyroidism and ophthalmopathy.

The starting material was peripheral blood mononuclear cells (PBMCs), obtained at new diagnosis, from a patient treated with antithyroid drugs. The receptor source for this set is a woman aged 25 to 39 with Graves disease.

This clonotype was counted at least ten times. The J gene is TRBJ2-7, the V gene TRBV27; possibly TRBD1 or TRBD2 for D (5 bases each). The CDR3 contains 17 residues. Germline V gene lookup returns CDR1 MNHEY and CDR2 SMNVEV (reference sequence). Trimming took 1 base from V and 2 from J, leaving 18 bases between them. The CDR3 protein is CASSLLVAGGMAYEQYF. CDR3 coding DNA: TGTGCCAGCAGTTTATTAGTTGCTGGGGGTATGGCCTACGAGCAGTACTTC.

Concerning this clonotype: A read error may explain this, as a much larger clone is one base away. In this CDR3 the conserved last residue, phenylalanine or tryptophan, is missing, so a read error is likely. The chain employs TRBV10-3 and TRBJ2-7; D gene uncertain. Germline-derived CDR1 and CDR2 are ENHRY and SYGVKD. The length of the CDR3 is 15 residues. The DNA of the CDR3 is TGTGCCAGCAGTGAAGCCTACGCAGGAGCCTACGAGCAGTACTTG. Its translation is CASSEAYAGAYEQYL.

This rearrangement joins TRBV20-1 to TRBJ2-3, with a tentative D call TRBD2 (7 bases). Germline V gene lookup returns CDR1 DFQATT and CDR2 SNEGSKA (reference sequence). The CDR3 extends over 12 amino acids. This CDR3 reads CKMEGGLDTQYF. As DNA, the CDR3 is TGCAAGATGGAGGGGGGGCTGGATACGCAGTATTTT.

This clonotype occurred many times. The V and J genes are TRBV18 and TRBJ2-3; D unresolved. Per the germline V gene, CDR1 is KGHSH and CDR2 is LQKENI. V was trimmed by 3 bases and J by 4 bases, leaving 8 bases between them. The CDR3 is 13 amino acids. CDR3 nucleotide sequence: TGTGCCAGCTCACCGCCATCATCAGATACGCAGTATTTT. Translated, it gives CASSPPSSDTQYF. Together with reference TRBV18 and TRBJ2-3, the CDR3 gives the full variable domain: NAGVMQNPRHLVRRRGQEARLRCSPMKGHSHVYWYRQLPEEGLKFMVYLQKENIIDESGMPKERFSAEFPKEGPSILRIQQVVRGDSAAYFCASSPPSSDTQYFGPGTRLTVL.

This clonotype has at least ten counts. The chain joins TRBV20-1 to TRBJ1-5; possibly TRBD1 for D (6 bases). The V end was cut by 2 bases, the J end by 6 bases, with 11 bases between. There are 13 residues in the CDR3. Germline V gene lookup returns CDR1 DFQATT and CDR2 SNEGSKA (reference sequence). CDR3 sequence (DNA): TGCAGTGCTAGAAGAGGGGGAAGTCAGCCCCAGCATTTT. This codes for CSARRGGSQPQHF.

This clonotype was counted between two and nine times. A much bigger clone sits one base away, suggesting this may be a read error. This chain connects TRBV20-1 to TRBJ2-3, with 7 nucleotides matching TRBD2. This CDR3 contains 15 residues. Germline CDR1 and CDR2: DFQATT and SNEGSKA (reference sequence). The V gene end was trimmed by 5 bases and the J gene end by 0 bases; junction bases not matched to a gene: 8. CDR3 sequence reads: CSALSKRGSTDTQYF. The DNA for the CDR3 is TGCAGTGCTCTTAGCAAGCGGGGTAGCACAGATACGCAGTATTTT.

This clonotype was observed many times. The chain links TRBV12-3 or TRBV12-4 to TRBJ1-1; 8 bases match TRBD1. The CDR3 has 14 amino acids. V shed 5 bases, J shed 6 bases, and the junction held 8 bases outside the gene matches. CDR3 sequence reads: CASSQGAVFPEAFF. The CDR3 region has the DNA TGTGCCAGCAGTCAGGGGGCGGTTTTCCCTGAAGCTTTCTTT.

This clonotype was recorded once. In DNA, the CDR3 is TGCAGTGCTAGAAGTACTAGCGGGGGGATGCAAGAGACCCAGTACTTC. Residues: CSARSTSGGMQETQYF. The chain recombines TRBV20-1 with TRBJ2-5, with 12 nucleotides matching TRBD2. CDR3 length equals 16 residues. Trimming took 2 bases from V and 2 from J; bases not matched to a gene: 6. The germline V gene encodes CDR1 DFQATT and CDR2 SNEGSKA (reference sequence).

This clonotype was counted many times. This chain uses TRBV28 with TRBJ2-7, with unresolved D. Germline CDR1 and CDR2: MDHEN and SYDVKM. The V gene lost 3 bases and the J gene lost 0 bases, with 12 bases spanning the gap. The CDR3 runs 15 residues. CDR3: CASSFGIPGSYEQYF. The CDR3 region has the DNA TGTGCCAGCAGTTTTGGAATCCCAGGCTCCTACGAGCAGTACTTC.

This clonotype was counted a few times. The chain carries TRBV20-1 and TRBJ1-3; the D is unclear. V was clipped by 7 bases and J by 0 bases, with 13 bases between them. This CDR3 spans 14 amino acids. Germline V gene data show CDR1 as DFQATT and CDR2 as SNEGSKA (reference sequence). The CDR3 sequence is CSGRGGNSGNTIYF. The CDR3 bases are TGCAGTGGCCGGGGAGGGAACTCTGGAAACACCATATATTTT.

Comment on this clonotype: This sequence is one base from a far larger clone and is likely a read error. The chain is built from TRBV27 and TRBJ2-3, with TRBD1 as a possible D gene (6 bases). The CDR3 consists of 14 residues. Germline assignment: CDR1 MNHEY and CDR2 SMNVEV (reference sequence). The CDR3 spells CASSFRGPNTETFF. Here the CDR3 DNA reads TGTGCCAGCAGTTTCAGGGGCCCCAACACTGAAACTTTCTTT.

The count of this clonotype is one. Since a far larger clone is one base different, this is likely a read error. The V gene is TRBV12-3 or TRBV12-4, the J gene TRBJ2-2; D may match TRBD1 or TRBD2 (5 bases each). Trimming removed 7 bases at V and 6 bases at J, with 18 bases between. The CDR3 sequence is 15 residues long. In DNA form, the CDR3 reads TGTGCCAGCATGCCGGGACGGTCTCACGCCGGGGAGCTGTTTTTT. It encodes CASMPGRSHAGELFF.

Ten or more counts support this clonotype. The V call is TRBV5-1, the J call TRBJ1-1, with 9 positions matching TRBD1. CDR3 size: 13 residues. J gave up 4 bases and V 4 bases, and 2 bases lay outside the gene matches. Germline V lookup: CDR1 SGHRS, CDR2 YFSETQ. DNA of the CDR3: TGCGCCAGCAGCATGGGACAGGGCACTGAAGCTTTCTTT. This translates into CASSMGQGTEAFF.

This clonotype was recorded at least ten times. The DNA for the CDR3 is TGTGCCAGCAGCTTGGGTAGCGGGAGATCCTACAATGAGCAGTTCTTC. Its translation is CASSLGSGRSYNEQFF. V and J are TRBV5-8 and TRBJ2-1, with 9 bases identical to TRBD2. The V segment lost 0 bases and the J segment 1 base; nucleotides outside the gene matches: 2. This CDR3 is built from 16 residues. CDR1 and CDR2 (germline): SGHTS, YDEGEE. The variable domain in full, with the rest retrieved from reference TRBV5-8 and TRBJ2-1, is EAGVTQSPTHLIKTRGQQATLRCSPISGHTSVYWYQQALGLGLQFLLWYDEGEERNRGNFPPRFSGRQFPNYSSELNVNALELEDSALYLCASSLGSGRSYNEQFFGPGTRLTVL.

This clonotype was found many times. V usage is TRBV6-1 and J usage is TRBJ1-2, with 10 bases fitting TRBD1. The CDR3 consists of 15 residues. Germline V gene data show CDR1 as MNHNS and CDR2 as SASEGT. J lost 8 bases, V lost 5 bases, and 11 bases had no gene match. Written as DNA, the CDR3 is TGTGCCAGCAGTAACCCTGGTCGGGACAGGGGCGGCTACACCTTC. Its protein product is CASSNPGRDRGGYTF.

Of note for this clonotype: With a much larger clone just one base away, this may be a read error. V gene TRBV20-1 combines with J gene TRBJ1-5; D may be TRBD1 (5 bases). The V and J ends lost 5 bases and 1 base respectively, with 12 bases between them. CDR1 DFQATT and CDR2 SNEGSKA come from the germline V gene (reference sequence). CDR3 length: 14 residues. This CDR3 reads CSAGGGMSNQPQHF. CDR3 nucleotide sequence: TGCAGTGCTGGGGGGGGGATGAGCAATCAGCCCCAGCATTTT.

This clonotype was counted ten times or more. The CDR3 loop is CASSLPGNTIYF. The DNA for the CDR3 is TGTGCCAGCAGCTTGCCCGGAAACACCATATATTTT. The chain couples TRBV7-8 to TRBJ1-3; the D is unclear. Germline V lookup: CDR1 SGHVS, CDR2 FQNEAQ. V gave up 3 bases and J gave up 4 bases, with 4 bases separating them. This CDR3 has 12 residues.

This clonotype was recorded at least ten times. The chain uses TRBV14 and TRBJ1-1; 11 nucleotides agree with TRBD1. Per germline, CDR1 SGHDN and CDR2 FVKESK. J lost 2 bases, V lost 4 bases, and 3 bases had no gene match. The CDR3 runs 15 residues. CDR3 in DNA: TGTGCCAGCAGCCCCGGACAGGGGGCTAACACTGAAGCTTTCTTT. Translation: CASSPGQGANTEAFF.

The rearrangement links TRBV7-3 to TRBJ2-3; D is tentatively TRBD1 or TRBD2 (6 bases each). Trimming cost V 0 bases and J 4 bases, with 14 bases left between them. The germline V gene encodes CDR1 SGHTA and CDR2 FQGTGA. CDR3 size: 16 residues. Here the CDR3 DNA reads TGTGCCAGCAGCTTAACAACCCCCGGGGGCGCAGATACGCAGTATTTT. Translating it yields CASSLTTPGGADTQYF. Combining the CDR3 with reference TRBV7-3 and TRBJ2-3 gives the whole variable domain GAGVSQTPSNKVTEKGKYVELRCDPISGHTALYWYRQSLGQGPEFLIYFQGTGAADDSGLPNDRFFAVRPEGSVSTLKIQRTERGDSAVYLCASSLTTPGGADTQYFGPGTRLTVL.

This clonotype has a count of ten or more. CDR3 sequence (DNA): TGTGCCAGCAGTTTATCGCACGGCTTCTATGAGCAGTTCTTC. Translated: CASSLSHGFYEQFF. The V and J genes are TRBV27 and TRBJ2-1, with D unresolved. V was trimmed by 0 bases and J by 8 bases, leaving 11 bases between them. CDR1 and CDR2 from the germline V gene are MNHEY and SMNVEV (reference sequence). This CDR3 comprises 14 residues.

As concerns this clonotype: A much larger clone differs by one base, so this may be a read error. This rearrangement joins TRBV11-2 to TRBJ2-7; 7 positions agree with TRBD2. The germline V gene has CDR1 SGHAT and CDR2 FQNNGV. The CDR3 loop spans 15 amino acids. Here the CDR3 reads CVSSARLAVRWEQYF. In nucleotides, the CDR3 is TGTGTCAGCAGCGCGAGACTAGCAGTCCGTTGGGAGCAGTACTTC.

This clonotype was seen repeatedly, ten times or more. The V call is TRBV4-1, the J call TRBJ2-7; D possibly corresponds to TRBD1 (6 bases). V dropped 2 bases and J dropped 4 bases, with 6 bases sitting between them. Germline CDR1 reads MGHRA; CDR2 reads YSYEKL. The CDR3 sequence is 12 residues long. CDR3 DNA sequence: TGCGCCAGCAGCCAACAGGGGTACGAGCAGTACTTC. Translated: CASSQQGYEQYF.

This chain connects TRBV28 to TRBJ2-1; 14 bases map to TRBD2. Looked up from germline, CDR1 is MDHEN and CDR2 is SYDVKM. The V gene end was trimmed by 6 bases and the J gene end by 0 bases; junction bases not matched to a gene: 7. CDR3 length: 18 amino acids. CDR3 coding DNA: TGTGCCAGCAGGTCGACTAGCGGGAGGGGGAGCTCCTACAATGAGCAGTTCTTC. Translating it yields CASRSTSGRGSSYNEQFF.